This T cell receptor beta chain stems from a study of naive CD8 T cells in extremely preterm neonates. Measured with immunoSEQ multiplex PCR; TCRdb has only the in-frame clones, and not every one. The sample yields about 5,900 clones, just under 98% seen once. This CDR3 has 16 residues. The J segment lost 1 base and the V segment lost 2 bases, leaving 5 bases of the junction unmatched. The V gene's germline CDR1 is ENHRY and CDR2 SYGVKD. Sorted naive CD8+ T cell numbers ranged ~17,000 to ~110,000. The sequencing sample was made of naive CD8+ T cells from blood. This chain connects TRBV10-3 to TRBJ2-1; 7 positions match TRBD2. The sequence was collected from a human donor in good health. Here the CDR3 reads CAISEGEGRSYNEQFF. CDR3 sequence (DNA): TGTGCCATCAGTGAGGGGGAGGGCAGGTCCTACAATGAGCAGTTCTTC.